These T cell receptor beta chains were read from a single sample in a study of blood T cell repertoires in COVID-19. Here immunoSEQ multiplex PCR was the method, and the copy in TCRdb shows in-frame clones only, minus some. The sample consists of 250,000 to 350,000 clones, roughly 90% of them appearing once. Source material: peripheral blood. These TCRs come from a woman aged 50 to 65 with active or convalescent COVID-19. The CDR3 runs from the conserved cysteine through the conserved F or W. Each record gives: V gene, D gene, J gene, clone size, CDR3 DNA, CDR3 protein. D genes are given only for firm matches. Rows give clone size only sometimes, using once, few, many, or a class for an expanded clone.

V gene: TRBV3-1/TRBV3-2; D gene: TRBD1; J gene: TRBJ1-2; clone size: once; CDR3 DNA: TGTGCCAGCAGCCATCCGGGACAGACATATGGCTACACCTTC; CDR3 protein: CASSHPGQTYGYTF
V gene: TRBV7-8; D gene: TRBD1; J gene: TRBJ1-2; clone size: NA; CDR3 DNA: TGTGCCAGCAGCTTGGGACAGCTCTGGGGAGGCTACACCTTC; CDR3 protein: CASSLGQLWGGYTF
V gene: TRBV7-3; D gene: TRBD1; J gene: TRBJ2-1; clone size: NA; CDR3 DNA: TGTGCCAGCAGCTTAAACAGGGACAGGGACAATGAGCAGTTCTTC; CDR3 protein: CASSLNRDRDNEQFF
V gene: TRBV6-2/TRBV6-3; D gene: NA; J gene: TRBJ1-1; clone size: NA; CDR3 DNA: TGTGCCAGCAGCTCGGGTTATACCGGCCTGGGAGGCACTGAAGCTTTCTTT; CDR3 protein: CASSSGYTGLGGTEAFF
V gene: TRBV30; D gene: TRBD1; J gene: TRBJ1-2; clone size: NA; CDR3 DNA: TGTGCCTGGAGTGTAGGGACAGAGGGCACCTTC; CDR3 protein: CAWSVGTEGTF
V gene: TRBV7-9; D gene: NA; J gene: TRBJ2-3; clone size: NA; CDR3 DNA: TGTGCCAGCACCCCTTCCCGCACAGATACGCAGTATTTT; CDR3 protein: CASTPSRTDTQYF
V gene: TRBV7-2; D gene: TRBD2; J gene: TRBJ2-2; clone size: NA; CDR3 DNA: TGTGCCAGCAGCTTAGGCGGGGGGGCCGGCGGGGAGCTGTTTTTT; CDR3 protein: CASSLGGGAGGELFF
V gene: TRBV30; D gene: NA; J gene: TRBJ2-7; clone size: NA; CDR3 DNA: TGTGCCTGGAGTGTTACGTTGACAGCCTCCTACGAGCAGTACTTC; CDR3 protein: CAWSVTLTASYEQYF
V gene: TRBV27; D gene: TRBD2; J gene: TRBJ2-1; clone size: once; CDR3 DNA: TGTGCCAGCAGGTTTAGCGGGAGAAACAACAATGAGCAGTTCTTC; CDR3 protein: CASRFSGRNNNEQFF
V gene: TRBV5-5; D gene: TRBD1; J gene: TRBJ1-5; clone size: NA; CDR3 DNA: TGTGCCAGCAGCTTACGGGACAGCCTCAATCAGCCCCAGCATTTT; CDR3 protein: CASSLRDSLNQPQHF
V gene: TRBV5-1; D gene: NA; J gene: TRBJ2-3; clone size: once; CDR3 DNA: TGCGCCAGCAGCTCCGCGGGGCTCACAGATACGCAGTATTTT; CDR3 protein: CASSSAGLTDTQYF
V gene: TRBV29-1; D gene: NA; J gene: TRBJ1-1; clone size: NA; CDR3 DNA: TGCAGCGTTGAATTGAGGAACACTGAAGCTTTCTTT; CDR3 protein: CSVELRNTEAFF
V gene: TRBV6-1; D gene: TRBD1; J gene: TRBJ1-2; clone size: NA; CDR3 DNA: TGTGCCAGCAGTGAGTCAGGGGGTAACTATGGCTACACCTTC; CDR3 protein: CASSESGGNYGYTF
V gene: TRBV19; D gene: NA; J gene: TRBJ2-5; clone size: NA; CDR3 DNA: TGTGCCAGTAGCTTGGGGCTCCAAGAGACCCAGTACTTC; CDR3 protein: CASSLGLQETQYF
V gene: TRBV5-8; D gene: TRBD2; J gene: TRBJ2-5; clone size: NA; CDR3 DNA: TGTGCCAGCAGACACCAATCGGGGGGTAAAGAGACCCAGTACTTC; CDR3 protein: CASRHQSGGKETQYF
V gene: TRBV5-1; D gene: NA; J gene: TRBJ1-1; clone size: NA; CDR3 DNA: TGCGCCAGCAGCCGTGAGGGGAACACTGAAGCTTTCTTT; CDR3 protein: CASSREGNTEAFF
V gene: TRBV7-9; D gene: TRBD1; J gene: TRBJ1-4; clone size: once; CDR3 DNA: TGTGCCAGCAGCCCCGGGACAGTTGCAACTAATGAAAAACTGTTTTTT; CDR3 protein: CASSPGTVATNEKLFF
V gene: TRBV4-3; D gene: TRBD2; J gene: TRBJ2-1; clone size: NA; CDR3 DNA: TGCGCCAGCAGCCCTATAGCGGGGGCGTACAATGAGCAGTTCTTC; CDR3 protein: CASSPIAGAYNEQFF
V gene: TRBV18; D gene: NA; J gene: TRBJ1-5; clone size: NA; CDR3 DNA: TGTGCCAGCTCACCACAAAAAACAGTAAATCAGCCCCAGCATTTT; CDR3 protein: CASSPQKTVNQPQHF
V gene: TRBV10-3; D gene: TRBD2; J gene: TRBJ2-1; clone size: NA; CDR3 DNA: TGTGCCACGCATTCAGCGGGGGGTCACAATGAGCAGTTCTTC; CDR3 protein: CATHSAGGHNEQFF
V gene: TRBV27; D gene: TRBD1; J gene: TRBJ2-5; clone size: NA; CDR3 DNA: TGTGCCAGCAGTTTATATGGGACAGTGGGGGAGACCCAGTACTTC; CDR3 protein: CASSLYGTVGETQYF
V gene: TRBV27; D gene: TRBD1; J gene: TRBJ1-5; clone size: NA; CDR3 DNA: TGTGCCAGCAGCCTAGGACAGGGGGCCTCGTGGCCCCAGCATTTT; CDR3 protein: CASSLGQGASWPQHF
V gene: TRBV6-5; D gene: NA; J gene: TRBJ1-1; clone size: NA; CDR3 DNA: TGTGCCAGCAGCCGTAGAACGGACACTGAAGCTTTCTTT; CDR3 protein: CASSRRTDTEAFF
V gene: TRBV18; D gene: NA; J gene: TRBJ1-2; clone size: NA; CDR3 DNA: TGTGCCAGCTCACCTTGGGCAAGGGGAAGAGGTGGCTACACCTTC; CDR3 protein: CASSPWARGRGGYTF
V gene: TRBV7-9; D gene: NA; J gene: TRBJ2-7; clone size: NA; CDR3 DNA: TGTGCCAGCAGCTTAGTCAAGGGGTCCTCCTACGAGCAGTACTTC; CDR3 protein: CASSLVKGSSYEQYF
V gene: TRBV6-1; D gene: TRBD2; J gene: TRBJ2-3; clone size: NA; CDR3 DNA: TGTGCCAGCAGTGAGGCTAGCGGGAGGGCGGATACGCAGTATTTT; CDR3 protein: CASSEASGRADTQYF
V gene: TRBV10-3; D gene: TRBD2; J gene: TRBJ2-1; clone size: NA; CDR3 DNA: TGTGCCATCAGGACCGCGACTAGCGGGAAGGGGAATGAGCAGTTCTTC; CDR3 protein: CAIRTATSGKGNEQFF
V gene: TRBV7-3; D gene: NA; J gene: TRBJ1-5; clone size: NA; CDR3 DNA: TGTGCCAGCAAACCCTCGGAACAGGTGGTCTATAGCAATCAGCCCCAGCATTTT; CDR3 protein: CASKPSEQVVYSNQPQHF
V gene: TRBV18; D gene: NA; J gene: TRBJ2-7; clone size: NA; CDR3 DNA: TGTGCCAGCTCACCCTGGACCGGCGGGATACGGGACGAGCAGTACTTC; CDR3 protein: CASSPWTGGIRDEQYF
V gene: TRBV5-1; D gene: TRBD1; J gene: TRBJ2-5; clone size: NA; CDR3 DNA: TGCGCCAGCAGCTTGGGGACGACAGGGGTGATGGAGACCCAGTACTTC; CDR3 protein: CASSLGTTGVMETQYF
V gene: TRBV11-2; D gene: NA; J gene: TRBJ2-3; clone size: NA; CDR3 DNA: TGTGCCAGCAGCTCCCGTTACCAGGGGAGCGGAGATACGCAGTATTTT; CDR3 protein: CASSSRYQGSGDTQYF
V gene: TRBV19; D gene: NA; J gene: TRBJ1-1; clone size: once; CDR3 DNA: TGTGCCAGTATAACAGCTCGTGGGGGGGCAGGCACTGAAGCTTTCTTT; CDR3 protein: CASITARGGAGTEAFF
V gene: TRBV7-6; D gene: NA; J gene: TRBJ2-7; clone size: NA; CDR3 DNA: TGTGCCAGCAGCCCCATGACTATTGCAAGTAACGAGCAGTACTTC; CDR3 protein: CASSPMTIASNEQYF
V gene: TRBV13; D gene: TRBD2; J gene: TRBJ2-3; clone size: NA; CDR3 DNA: TGTGCCAGCAGCTCCCGGCGTAGGCGGGAGGGAAGAGATACGCAGTATTTT; CDR3 protein: CASSSRRRREGRDTQYF
V gene: TRBV30; D gene: TRBD1; J gene: TRBJ1-6; clone size: NA; CDR3 DNA: TGTGCCTGGAATTTGGGGGCAGGGGGAAATAATTCACCCCTCCACTTT; CDR3 protein: CAWNLGAGGNNSPLHF
V gene: TRBV11-2; D gene: TRBD1; J gene: TRBJ1-6; clone size: NA; CDR3 DNA: TGTGCCAGCAGCTCCACCGGGACAGGGGGAAAGAACGGCCTCCACTTT; CDR3 protein: CASSSTGTGGKNGLHF
V gene: TRBV27; D gene: NA; J gene: TRBJ2-7; clone size: NA; CDR3 DNA: TGTGCCAGCAGTTACACGGAGCGACAGAGCTACGAGCAGTACTTC; CDR3 protein: CASSYTERQSYEQYF
V gene: TRBV27; D gene: NA; J gene: TRBJ1-1; clone size: NA; CDR3 DNA: TGTGCCAGCAGTTTAAACGGTTATAACACTGAAGCTTTCTTT; CDR3 protein: CASSLNGYNTEAFF
V gene: TRBV18; D gene: NA; J gene: TRBJ2-2; clone size: NA; CDR3 DNA: TGTGCCAGCTCACCACCCTCTAGGAGGGCGAACACCGGGGAGCTGTTTTTT; CDR3 protein: CASSPPSRRANTGELFF
V gene: TRBV10-1; D gene: NA; J gene: TRBJ1-2; clone size: NA; CDR3 DNA: TGCGCCAGCACGACAGAACTTAACTATGGCTACACCTTC; CDR3 protein: CASTTELNYGYTF